This T cell receptor beta chain was recovered during a study of cytomegalovirus exposure and HLA in healthy donors (dated by TCRdb to about 2017). In the study overall: An earlier analysis of several hundred of the donors reported 276 Gb of sequence data and 95 million to 120 million unique TCR beta sequences obtained from about 200 million T cells. An early release that covered fewer than 800 HLA-typed donors contained approximately 290 gigabases of sequencing data and tens of millions of unique TCR sequences. Among the roughly 370 genotyped donors, under 90% belonged to the genetic ancestry cluster associated with self-reported Caucasian donors. The study aimed to test whether signatures of past pathogen exposure could be identified by cataloging public T cell receptors. The study used immunosequencing to profile the T cell repertoires of approximately 690 subjects and linked those repertoires to cytomegalovirus serostatus. A separate validation cohort of roughly 130 different subjects was used in addition to the 666-subject first cohort. The study combined high-throughput TCR immunosequencing, statistical association of individual TCRs with disease status, and machine learning to predict cytomegalovirus infection status. A later analysis re-examined previously published TCR beta repertoires from hundreds of donors and added high-resolution HLA genotyping to investigate patterns of TCR occurrence. Rather than drawing on any new phenotypic data, the later analysis identified candidate immune exposures from TCR beta sequences and the way those sequences occurred across donors. To decide whether each TCR beta V gene segment behaved as functional or pseudogenic, an earlier analysis of 587 of the donors relied on high-throughput TCR beta sequencing. Alongside the repertoire data, information on donor age, sex, ethnicity and CMV serostatus was compiled. In a later genetic analysis, genome-wide SNP genotypes for about three fifths of the 666 donors were used, and that subset was treated as a discovery cohort. All discovery cohort repertoires had been generated on a single sequencing platform. HLA typing included class I and class II loci at four-digit resolution. The number of donors typed differed by locus, with about 620-630 for A, B, C, DRB1 and DQB1, roughly 520 for DQA1, nearly 610 for DPA1, and about 450 for DPB1. About five DR-DQ haplotypes were treated as single units for association and clustering because of strong linkage in the cohort. On average, around 200,000 unique TCR beta nucleotide sequences were sequenced per donor among about 400 genotyped donors of the cohort, with 15% to 20% of those sequences being non-productive. Findings and caveats that apply to the study as a whole: When HLA alleles, especially DR and DQ, strongly co-occurred, attributing TCR associations to individual alleles was difficult. CMV serostatus was the only immune exposure information available for the cohort. The 87-base-pair reads could not distinguish some IMGT-functional V segments, including TRBV6-2 and TRBV6-3, so those segments were excluded. Presence/absence analyses assumed roughly uniform sequencing depth across donors, an assumption that may not hold. In a later analysis, the rate of TCR association differed among HLA loci, with DRB1 alleles having the most associated TCRs and HLA-C alleles having the fewest. At a false discovery rate of 0.05, a later analysis linked about 16,000 TCR beta sequences to specific HLA alleles. A further reported finding was that TCR beta sequences accurately predicted the HLA-A and HLA-B alleles for most subjects in the first cohort. The authors suggested that the approach could potentially be extended to other disease states and immunological phenotypes. Because HLA typing was unavailable for some donors at each locus, only the typed subset was used in association tests. In a later analysis, HLA-associated TCR beta chains showed more clonal expansion and lower generation probabilities than non-associated chains that were equally common. The cohort was sequenced for TCR beta chains only, and without alpha or paired-chain data the features that could be detected were limited. The earlier analysis of some 540 of the donors excluded some 16 rarely observed V segments, including chromosome 9 orphons, because counts were too low. In vitro tests confirmed that a few of the cytomegalovirus-associated TCR beta chains recognize cytomegalovirus antigens. An earlier analysis of approximately 540 of the donors showed that most TCR beta V segments appeared in productive rearrangements either about 90% or about 30% of the time, which broadly matched IMGT annotations. Most TCR sequences were observed very rarely across donors, whereas some public TCRs were present in many individuals. An association between a missense DCLRE1C variant and V-gene and J-gene trimming of TCR beta chains was found in a later genetic analysis and replicated in an independent cohort. Several of the top co-occurrence clusters appeared to be linked to parvovirus B19, influenza, CMV and Epstein-Barr virus, according to a later analysis. Correlated functional status among segregating V segments might reflect linkage disequilibrium, but an unknown experimental factor could not be ruled out. A later genetic analysis reported fewer N-insertions in productive TCRs among donors in an Asian-associated ancestry cluster than the roughly 650-donor mean. The study listed over 150 TCR beta chains as associated with cytomegalovirus. A cluster of highly shared sequence variants was judged likely to represent a technical artifact of the sequencing pipeline. Most CMV-associated TCR beta chains appeared to be HLA-restricted in a later analysis, and the HLA associations seemed to be driven largely by CMV exposure. The classifier was reported to diagnose cytomegalovirus status with high specificity and sensitivity in both the original and validation cohorts.

Germline trimming amounts to 6 bases on V and 3 bases on J, with 8 as the count of junction bases outside the gene matches. The cysteine opens and the phenylalanine closes a CDR3 of 14 amino acids. Only the CDR3 DNA stays, 42 bases, in frame from base 1. The germline V gene specifies ENHRY as CDR1 and SYGVKD as CDR2. The cohort was made up of 500 to 800 healthy bone marrow donors. At the time of sampling, all cohort members were nominally healthy, though unrecorded immune exposures were likely present. The donor was CMV seronegative and was included in the group of hundreds of seronegative cohort members. Each donor provided a peripheral blood sample, and peripheral blood mononuclear cells were used for TCR beta sequencing. Genomic DNA was extracted from the blood cell samples with the Qiagen DNeasy Blood Extraction Kit. Libraries were made using the immunoSEQ multiplex PCR assay. For the multiplex PCR, a mixture combining 60 forward primers for TCR Vbeta segments and 13 reverse primers for TCR Jbeta segments was used. A multiplex PCR assay on genomic DNA amplified the CDR3 region of rearranged TCR beta genes. The Illumina HiSeq System was used to sequence the amplified TCR beta libraries as 87-base-pair reads. The study's own analysis went as follows. In a later analysis, 77 million or so unique TCR beta chains were counted across the approximately 640 repertoires, and around 10 million of these chains were shared by at least two donors. To remove PCR and sequencing errors, raw reads were error-corrected and collapsed into unique sequences using a nearest-neighbor algorithm that merged closely related sequences. V, D and J gene segments were assigned by aligning CDR3 sequences to IMGT reference sequences. For a sequence to be retained, a match of at least six nucleotides was required to both a V gene segment and a J gene segment. A rearrangement was called productive if the CDR3 had no stop codons and remained in frame with V and J, and every other rearrangement was called non-productive. CDR3 was defined according to IMGT convention as the region running from the second conserved V-encoded cysteine to the conserved J-encoded phenylalanine. Sequences without an unambiguous match to a single V gene segment were excluded from the earlier analysis of about 600 of the donors. In an earlier analysis of approximately 560 of the donors, a V segment was called functional when productive rearrangements were above 56.7%, and segregating when the standard deviation between donors exceeded 5%. A statistical classification framework was built to diagnose cytomegalovirus status from the catalog of TCR beta chain sequences. V and J gene assignment, in a later analysis, came from comparing TCR nucleotide sequences with IMGT/GENE-DB human TR gene sequences. A later analysis assigned CDR3 sequences and most-parsimonious VDJ recombination scenarios with the TCRdist pipeline. In a later analysis, every TCR beta chain was defined by the combination of its CDR3 amino acid sequence and its V-gene family, and reads without a unique V-gene family were dropped. In a later analysis, 550 to 650 highly shared, low-generation-probability nucleotide sequences were removed to address suspected cross-contamination and a sequencing artifact. In a later analysis, a clonal expansion index was calculated for each public chain from normalized within-repertoire ranks of inferred template counts. In a later analysis, generation probabilities were computed using a VDJ recombination model fitted to out-of-frame rearrangements, and the results were checked against IGoR. A later analysis scored TCR-TCR, TCR-HLA and TCR-CMV co-occurrence with hypergeometric tests, applying a repertoire-size bias correction to TCR pairs. In a later analysis, false discovery rates were estimated by permuting HLA or CMV assignments 20 times. A later analysis grouped co-occurring TCRs with DBSCAN, adding TCRdist sequence similarity when clustering within HLA-allele-positive subsets. For co-occurrence clustering, repertoires with fewer than 30,000 or more than 120,000 public chains were excluded, along with five or six repertoires with anomalous nucleotide sharing. TCRdb limited this immuneACCESS table to in-frame rearrangements with V and J called. A share of clones is missing; checked studies link under half to unresolved V genes, and the rest is unexplained. The D gene and trimming were derived from the DNA, and the V and J assignments and clone size from that table. In this sample's table one finds about 160,000 clones. 2.1% of the sample comes from the top ten.

Comment on this clone: The antigen this receptor binds is unknown.

The TCR comes from a man aged 25 to 45 in good health and CMV-seronegative. The chain is assembled from TRBV10-3 and TRBJ2-7, with TRBD1 identical over 7 junction bases. Sequenced sample: PBMCs. CDR3 sequence: CAIRSGTALYEQYF. The DNA is TGTGCCATCAGATCCGGGACAGCGCTCTACGAGCAGTACTTC.